These T cell receptor beta chains were read from a single sample in a study of cytomegalovirus exposure and HLA in healthy donors. The repertoire was sequenced with immunoSEQ multiplex PCR; TCRdb's copy has only in-frame clones and lacks some. The sample yields some 120,000 clones, 15% seen once. The sequencing input was PBMCs. The receptors were sampled from a young woman in good health and CMV-seronegative. CDR3s include the opening cysteine and the closing phenylalanine or tryptophan. A D gene is named only where the DNA matches it firmly. Size values are once, few and many counts, or a class for expanded clones, and some rows have none.

clone_size | j_call | d_call | v_call | cdr3_aa | cdr3_nt
NA | TRBJ1-4 | NA | TRBV16 | CASSRFELLGGESEKLFF | TGTGCCAGCAGCCGATTTGAACTCCTCGGGGGGGAGAGTGAAAAACTGTTTTTT
NA | TRBJ2-1 | NA | TRBV9 | CASSPQDSSYNEQFF | TGTGCCAGCAGCCCCCAAGATAGCTCCTACAATGAGCAGTTCTTC
NA | TRBJ1-2 | NA | TRBV18 | CASSLQGFYGYTF | TGTGCCAGCTCACTCCAGGGCTTCTATGGCTACACCTTC
NA | TRBJ1-6 | TRBD1 | TRBV7-9 | CASRDNRGGSYNSPLHF | TGTGCCAGCAGGGATAACAGGGGGGGCTCCTATAATTCACCCCTCCACTTT
NA | TRBJ1-2 | TRBD1 | TRBV19 | CASSTLLLRQGSNYGYTF | TGTGCCAGTAGTACCCTTCTCCTCAGACAGGGGTCTAACTATGGCTACACCTTC
NA | TRBJ2-1 | TRBD1 | TRBV11-2 | CASSPDRRRFYNEQFF | TGTGCCAGCAGCCCGGACAGGAGGAGATTCTACAATGAGCAGTTCTTC
few | TRBJ2-1 | TRBD2 | TRBV7-8 | CASSLVAGLAVPYNEQFF | TGTGCCAGCAGCTTAGTTGCGGGTCTAGCGGTACCCTACAATGAGCAGTTCTTC
few | TRBJ1-1 | NA | TRBV6-5 | CASSYGPGDTEAFF | TGTGCCAGCAGTTACGGGCCAGGGGATACTGAAGCTTTCTTT
few | TRBJ2-1 | TRBD2 | TRBV19 | CASSGGDNEQFF | TGTGCCAGTAGCGGGGGGGACAATGAGCAGTTCTTC
few | TRBJ1-1 | NA | TRBV7-8 | CASSLRGPTEAFF | TGTGCCAGCAGCTTAAGGGGTCCCACTGAAGCTTTCTTT
NA | TRBJ2-2 | NA | TRBV5-1 | CASKVRENTGELFF | TGCGCCAGTAAAGTCAGGGAAAACACCGGGGAGCTGTTTTTT
NA | TRBJ2-1 | TRBD2 | TRBV9 | CASSVNPAGGRTSSYNEQFF | TGTGCCAGCAGCGTAAATCCGGCGGGAGGGAGAACCAGCTCCTACAATGAGCAGTTCTTC
few | TRBJ2-7 | NA | TRBV14 | CASSRGYEQYF | TGTGCCAGCTCCCGGGGGTACGAGCAGTACTTC
NA | TRBJ2-4 | TRBD1 | TRBV27 | CASSRTGSNIQYF | TGTGCCAGTTCTCGGACAGGTAGCAACATTCAGTACTTC
few | TRBJ2-1 | TRBD2 | TRBV29-1 | CSALAGGPGEQFF | TGCAGCGCTCTAGCGGGGGGGCCGGGGGAGCAGTTCTTC
few | TRBJ2-2 | NA | TRBV30 | CAWDSLHTGELFF | TGTGCCTGGGACAGTTTACACACCGGGGAGCTGTTTTTT
NA | TRBJ2-7 | NA | TRBV5-1 | CASSSQEGLVYEQYF | TGCGCCAGCAGCTCCCAAGAGGGACTGGTCTACGAGCAGTACTTC